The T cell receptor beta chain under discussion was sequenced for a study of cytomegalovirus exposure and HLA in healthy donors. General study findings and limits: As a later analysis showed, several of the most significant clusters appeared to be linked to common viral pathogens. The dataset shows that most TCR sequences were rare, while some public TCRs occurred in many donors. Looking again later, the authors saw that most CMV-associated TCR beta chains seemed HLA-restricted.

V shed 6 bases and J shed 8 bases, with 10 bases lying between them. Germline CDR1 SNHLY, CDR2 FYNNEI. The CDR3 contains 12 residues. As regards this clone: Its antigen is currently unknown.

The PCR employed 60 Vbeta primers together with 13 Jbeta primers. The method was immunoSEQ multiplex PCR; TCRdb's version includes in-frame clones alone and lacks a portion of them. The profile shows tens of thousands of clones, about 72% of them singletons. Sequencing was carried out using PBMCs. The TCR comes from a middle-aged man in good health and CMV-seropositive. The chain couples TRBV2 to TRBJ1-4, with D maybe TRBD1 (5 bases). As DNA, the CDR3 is TGTGCCAGCAGGGACAACGGCGAAAAACTGTTTTTT. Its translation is CASRDNGEKLFF.